The 15 T cell receptor beta chains reported below all come from one sample, sequenced in a study of CXCR3-negative and CXCR3-positive naive CD8 T cells. Libraries of TRB cDNA were made by 5' RACE and carried UMIs. TCRdb re-analyzed the 5' RACE reads; it lists each CDR3 protein once, without DNA. The repertoire table contains approximately 100,000 distinct CDR3 sequences. The sample was naive CXCR3- CD8+ T cells from blood. The sample's subset: CD45RO-CCR7+CD27+CD95- naive CD8+ T cells lacking CXCR3 (TNR3-). The receptors were sampled from a human donor in good health. Some clones in this sample may be carry-over from other donors' samples.

The J gene is TRBJ1-4, the V gene TRBV14; TCRdb reports TRBD1, a call that lacks DNA to check it against. CDR1 and CDR2 from the germline V gene are SGHDN and FVKESK. The CDR3 is 17 amino acids. CDR3 amino acids: CASSQGLAGGSHEKLFF.

The chain joins TRBV19 to TRBJ2-1; TCRdb's D gene call, TRBD1, goes unchecked for lack of DNA. Germline values: CDR1 LNHDA, CDR2 SQIVND (reference sequence). The CDR3 is 15 residues long. The CDR3 sequence: CASSLSGATNNEQFF.

The rearrangement links TRBV7-3 to TRBJ2-2; the D call of TRBD1 rests on TCRdb alone, since no DNA is present to check it. The length of the CDR3 is 15 residues. The germline V gene has CDR1 SGHTA and CDR2 FQGTGA. CDR3 loop: CASSLLGQGSGELFF.

This sequence joins TRBV20-1 and TRBJ2-2; the D gene TCRdb calls, TRBD2, cannot be checked with no DNA. From germline, CDR1 is DFQATT and CDR2 SNEGSKA (reference sequence). The CDR3 contains 15 residues. CDR3 region: CSARELAGDTGELFF.

The V and J genes are TRBV13 and TRBJ2-1; TCRdb returns TRBD2, unconfirmable since there is no DNA. This CDR3 is built from 15 residues. In germline, CDR1 is PRHDT, CDR2 FYEKMQ (reference sequence). The CDR3 loop reads CASSPGLAVRNEQFF.

V is TRBV15 and J is TRBJ2-7; TCRdb calls TRBD2, which cannot be checked without DNA. CDR3 length equals 15 residues. Germline V gives CDR1 LNHNV, CDR2 YYDKDF (reference sequence). CDR3 sequence reads: CATGTYGGRDYEQYF.

The rearrangement joins TRBV29-1 to TRBJ2-5; TCRdb designates TRBD1, a call that cannot be tested without DNA. CDR3 size: 14 residues. Germline CDR1 and CDR2: SQVTM and ANQGSEA. CDR3: CSVDGTGYPETQYF.

CDR3 amino acids: CASSYDGGTEAFF. This chain joins TRBV11-2 and TRBJ1-1; TCRdb picks TRBD1, but there is no DNA to check that call. The CDR3 totals 13 residues. Germline CDR1 is SGHAT and CDR2 is FQNNGV.

CDR3 protein: CASSLGRGTDTQYF. The chain couples TRBV2 to TRBJ2-3; TCRdb selects TRBD1, and the lack of DNA leaves this call unchecked. From germline, CDR1 is SNHLY and CDR2 FYNNEI. This CDR3 spans 14 amino acids.

The chain is built from TRBV21-1 and TRBJ1-2. TRBV21-1 is a recognized pseudogene. This CDR3 is built from 12 residues. The CDR3 protein is CASSPANYGYTF.

V and J are TRBV4-2 and TRBJ2-7; without DNA, the TCRdb call of TRBD2 cannot be checked. This CDR3 has 12 residues. CDR1 LGHNA and CDR2 YNFKEQ come from the germline V gene. The CDR3 region is CASSPSSREQYF.

The chain uses TRBV7-9 and TRBJ2-2; TCRdb indicates TRBD1, and absent DNA this call remains unverified. Looked up from germline, CDR1 is SEHNR and CDR2 is FQNEAQ (reference sequence). The CDR3 spans 13 residues. This CDR3 reads CASSHKTGAELFF.

The V gene is TRBV5-1, the J gene TRBJ2-3; TCRdb's D gene call, TRBD2, goes unchecked for lack of DNA. This CDR3 region has 17 residues. Germline values: CDR1 SGHRS, CDR2 YFSETQ. The CDR3 sequence is CASSRQLAGGGTDTQYF.

This rearrangement joins TRBV5-1 to TRBJ2-1; TCRdb selects TRBD2, and the lack of DNA leaves this call unchecked. The CDR3 is 15 amino acids. Germline CDR1 and CDR2: SGHRS and YFSETQ. The CDR3 is CASSKKLAEYNEQFF.

Here the CDR3 reads CAIRGGGPTEAFF. This rearrangement joins TRBV10-3 to TRBJ1-1; TCRdb names TRBD1, which stays unverified in the absence of DNA. This CDR3 spans 13 amino acids. Germline CDR1 reads ENHRY; CDR2 reads SYGVKD.